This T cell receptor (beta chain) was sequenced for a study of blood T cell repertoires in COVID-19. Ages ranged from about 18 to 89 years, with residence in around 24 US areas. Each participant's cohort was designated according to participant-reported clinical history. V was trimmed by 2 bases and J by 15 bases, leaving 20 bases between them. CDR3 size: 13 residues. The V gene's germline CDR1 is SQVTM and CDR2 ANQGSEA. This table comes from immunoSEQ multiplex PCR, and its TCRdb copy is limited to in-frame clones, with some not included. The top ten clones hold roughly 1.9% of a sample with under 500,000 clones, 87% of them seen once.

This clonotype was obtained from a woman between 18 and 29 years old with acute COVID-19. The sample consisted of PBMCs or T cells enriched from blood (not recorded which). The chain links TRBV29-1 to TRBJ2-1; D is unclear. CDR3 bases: TGCAGCGTTGAAAAATCAGGATCAGCTCTCCCGTTCTTC. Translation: CSVEKSGSALPFF.